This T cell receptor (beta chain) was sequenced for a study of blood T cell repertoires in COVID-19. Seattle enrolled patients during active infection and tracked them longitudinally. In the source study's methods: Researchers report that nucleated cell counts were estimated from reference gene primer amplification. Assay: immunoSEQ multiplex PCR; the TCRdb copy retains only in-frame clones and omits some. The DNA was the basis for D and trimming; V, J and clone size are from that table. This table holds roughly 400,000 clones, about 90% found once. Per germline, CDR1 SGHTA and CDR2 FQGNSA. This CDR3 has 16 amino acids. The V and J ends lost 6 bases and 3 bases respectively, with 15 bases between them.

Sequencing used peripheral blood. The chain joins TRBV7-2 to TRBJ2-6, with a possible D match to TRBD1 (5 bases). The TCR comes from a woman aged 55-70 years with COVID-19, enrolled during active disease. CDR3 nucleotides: TGTGCCAGCAGGTCTCAGGGTGGGGTTGGGGCCAACGTCCTGACTTTC. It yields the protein CASRSQGGVGANVLTF.